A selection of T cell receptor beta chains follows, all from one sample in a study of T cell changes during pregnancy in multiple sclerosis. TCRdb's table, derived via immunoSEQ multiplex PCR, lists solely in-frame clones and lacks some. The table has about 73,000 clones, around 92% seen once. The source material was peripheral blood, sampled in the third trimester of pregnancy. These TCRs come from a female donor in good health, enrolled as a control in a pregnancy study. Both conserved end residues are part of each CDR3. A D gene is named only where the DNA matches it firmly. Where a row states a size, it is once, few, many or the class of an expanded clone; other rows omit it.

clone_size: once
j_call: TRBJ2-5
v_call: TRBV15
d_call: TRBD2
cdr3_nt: TGTGCCACCAGCCCTTCACGACTAGCGGGGGGGACTCAAGAGACCCAGTACTTC
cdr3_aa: CATSPSRLAGGTQETQYF

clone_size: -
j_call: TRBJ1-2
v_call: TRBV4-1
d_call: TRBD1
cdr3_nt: TGCGCCAGCAGCCAAGATTTGTTTAGGGACAGGGGCTATGGCTACACCTTC
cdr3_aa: CASSQDLFRDRGYGYTF

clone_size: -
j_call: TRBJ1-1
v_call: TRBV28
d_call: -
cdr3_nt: TGTGCCAGCCAGGGAACGAGAGTGGGGAACACTGAAGCTTTCTTT
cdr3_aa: CASQGTRVGNTEAFF

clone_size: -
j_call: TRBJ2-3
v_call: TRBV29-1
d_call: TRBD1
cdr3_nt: TGCAGCGTCCGGCGGGGACAGGGCACAGATACGCAGTATTTT
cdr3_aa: CSVRRGQGTDTQYF

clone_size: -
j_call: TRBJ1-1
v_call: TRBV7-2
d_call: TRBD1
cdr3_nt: TGTGCCAGCAGCCTCTGGGACAGCTACACTGAAGCTTTCTTT
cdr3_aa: CASSLWDSYTEAFF

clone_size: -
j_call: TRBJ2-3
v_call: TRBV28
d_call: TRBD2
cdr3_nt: TGTGCCAGCAGTCCTAGCGGGACCTTCACAGATACGCAGTATTTT
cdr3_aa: CASSPSGTFTDTQYF

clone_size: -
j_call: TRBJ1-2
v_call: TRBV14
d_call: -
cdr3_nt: TGTGCCAGCAGCCGGTGGAGCTATGGCTACACCTTC
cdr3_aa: CASSRWSYGYTF

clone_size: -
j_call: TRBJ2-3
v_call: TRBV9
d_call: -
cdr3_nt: TGTGCCAGCAGCCCGGTTTTGGCAGATACGCAGTATTTT
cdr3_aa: CASSPVLADTQYF

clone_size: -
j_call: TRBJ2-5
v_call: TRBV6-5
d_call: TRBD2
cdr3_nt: TGTGCCAGCAGTTATTTAGCGGGGGGGCGTGAGACCCAGTACTTC
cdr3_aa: CASSYLAGGRETQYF

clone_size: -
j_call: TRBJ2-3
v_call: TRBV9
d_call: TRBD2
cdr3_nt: TGTGCCAGCAGCTGGGGGACTAGCGGGAGTGGTACGCAGTATTTT
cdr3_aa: CASSWGTSGSGTQYF

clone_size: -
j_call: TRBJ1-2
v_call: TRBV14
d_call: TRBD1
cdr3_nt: TGTGCCAGCAGGTGGACAGGCGATGAGAGCTATGGCTACACCTTC
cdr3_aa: CASRWTGDESYGYTF

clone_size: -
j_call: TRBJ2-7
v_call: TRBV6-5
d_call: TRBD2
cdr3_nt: TGTGCCAGCAGTTACCCTAGCGGGGGGGACGAGCAGTACTTC
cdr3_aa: CASSYPSGGDEQYF

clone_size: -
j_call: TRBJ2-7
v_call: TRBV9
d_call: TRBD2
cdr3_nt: TGTGCCAGCAGCCCCCTCGGGAGCGGACTAGCGGGAGGGGAGCAGTACTTC
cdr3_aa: CASSPLGSGLAGGEQYF

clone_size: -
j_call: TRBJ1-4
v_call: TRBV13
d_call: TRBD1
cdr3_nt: TGTGCCAGCAGCTTCCAGGGGGTCCGTGAAAAACTGTTTTTT
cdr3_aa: CASSFQGVREKLFF

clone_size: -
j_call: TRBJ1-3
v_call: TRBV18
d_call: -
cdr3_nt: TGTGCCAGCTCACCCGACAATATTATTAACAGAAACACCATATATTTT
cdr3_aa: CASSPDNIINRNTIYF

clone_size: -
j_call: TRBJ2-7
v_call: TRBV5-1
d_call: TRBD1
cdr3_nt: TGCGCCAGCAGCTTTAACCGGGACAGGGTCTACGAGCAGTACTTC
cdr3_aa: CASSFNRDRVYEQYF

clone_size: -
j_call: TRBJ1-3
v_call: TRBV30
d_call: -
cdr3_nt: TGTGCCTGGAGTGTACTCAGGACAGCGGGGGTTAACACCATATATTTT
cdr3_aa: CAWSVLRTAGVNTIYF

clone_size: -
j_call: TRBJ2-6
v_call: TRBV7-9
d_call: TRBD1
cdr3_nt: TGTGCCAGCAGCCGCGACAGGGTCCCTGGGGCCAACGTCCTGACTTTC
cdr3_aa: CASSRDRVPGANVLTF

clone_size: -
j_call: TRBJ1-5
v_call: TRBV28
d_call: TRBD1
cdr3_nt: TGTGCCAGCAGTTTATTTGGGACAGGGGGCAGGCAGCCCCAGCATTTT
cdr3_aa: CASSLFGTGGRQPQHF

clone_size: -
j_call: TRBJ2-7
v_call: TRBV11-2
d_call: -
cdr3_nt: TGTGCCAGCAGCGGGGCGCGGGACGGCTACGAGCAGTACTTC
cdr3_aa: CASSGARDGYEQYF

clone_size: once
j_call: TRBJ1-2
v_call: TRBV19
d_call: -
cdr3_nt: TGTGCCAGCACACCCCGGGACACAGGCATTTATGGCTACACCTTC
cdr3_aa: CASTPRDTGIYGYTF

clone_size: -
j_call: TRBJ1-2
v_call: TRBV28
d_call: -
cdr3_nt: TGTGCCAGCAGTCCACAGGAGAGCTATGGCTACACCTTC
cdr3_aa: CASSPQESYGYTF

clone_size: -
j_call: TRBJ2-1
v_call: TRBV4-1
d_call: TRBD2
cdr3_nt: TGCGCCAGCAAGAGAGCGGGGGGAGGGGATGAGCAGTTCTTC
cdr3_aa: CASKRAGGGDEQFF

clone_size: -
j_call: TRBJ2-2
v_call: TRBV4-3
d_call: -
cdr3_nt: TGCGCCAGCAGCCGACTTCTCACCGGGGAGCTGTTTTTT
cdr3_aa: CASSRLLTGELFF

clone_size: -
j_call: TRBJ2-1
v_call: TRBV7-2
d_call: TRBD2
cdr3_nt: TGTGCCAGCAGCCCTTTGATCGGGATAGCGGGAGAAGGGCAGTTCTTC
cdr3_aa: CASSPLIGIAGEGQFF

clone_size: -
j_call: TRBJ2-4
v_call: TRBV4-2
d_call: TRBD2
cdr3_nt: TGTGCCAGCAGCCAACTACGTACTAGCGTCGGGACCCACCAAAACATTCAGTACTTC
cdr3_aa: CASSQLRTSVGTHQNIQYF

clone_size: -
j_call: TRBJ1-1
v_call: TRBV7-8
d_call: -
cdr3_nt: TGTGCCAGCAGCTTAGATCGTCCGGGGGGTTCTGAAGCTTTCTTT
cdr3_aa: CASSLDRPGGSEAFF

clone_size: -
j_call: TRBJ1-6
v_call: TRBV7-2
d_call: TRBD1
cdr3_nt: TGTGCCAGCAGCTTCAGGGGGAATTCACCCCTCCACTTT
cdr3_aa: CASSFRGNSPLHF

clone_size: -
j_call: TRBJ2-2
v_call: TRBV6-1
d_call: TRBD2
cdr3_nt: TGTGCCAGCAGTGATGGACTAGCGGGGGGGGTTGCGTTTTTT
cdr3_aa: CASSDGLAGGVAFF

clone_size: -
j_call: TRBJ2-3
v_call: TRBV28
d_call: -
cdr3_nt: TGTGCCAGCAGTTTACCGCCCTTGACTGTTAATACGCAGTATTTT
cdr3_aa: CASSLPPLTVNTQYF

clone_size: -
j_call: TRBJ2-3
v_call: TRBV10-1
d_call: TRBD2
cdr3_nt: TGCGCCAGGGTGACTAGCGGGAGGGGAGATACGCAGTATTTT
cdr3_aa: CARVTSGRGDTQYF

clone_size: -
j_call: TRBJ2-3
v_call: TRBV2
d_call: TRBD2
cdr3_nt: TGTGCCAGCAGGCAAGCGGGGGCTACAGATACGCAGTATTTT
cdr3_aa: CASRQAGATDTQYF

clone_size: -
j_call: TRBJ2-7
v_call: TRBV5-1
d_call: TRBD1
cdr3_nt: TGCGCCAGCAGCACCGCGGGGGGACAGGGGGCATACGAGCAGTACTTC
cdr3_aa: CASSTAGGQGAYEQYF

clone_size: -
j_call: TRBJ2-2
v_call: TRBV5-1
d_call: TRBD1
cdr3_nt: TGCGCCAGCAATGGGGGACAGGGAAGGAGGGCGAACACCGGGGAGCTGTTTTTT
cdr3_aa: CASNGGQGRRANTGELFF

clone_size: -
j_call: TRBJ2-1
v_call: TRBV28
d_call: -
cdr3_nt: TGTGCCAGCAGCCCCGGAGTAGCGGTTTGGTTCTTC
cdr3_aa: CASSPGVAVWFF

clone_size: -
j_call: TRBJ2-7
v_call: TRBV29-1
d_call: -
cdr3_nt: TGCAGCGTCTCCCCTAGGACTTCCTACGAGCAGTACTTC
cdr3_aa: CSVSPRTSYEQYF

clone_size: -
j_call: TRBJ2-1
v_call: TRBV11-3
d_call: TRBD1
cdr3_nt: TGTGCCAGCAGCCTAAACAGGGGGCGCCTCCACAATGAGCAGTTCTTC
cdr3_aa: CASSLNRGRLHNEQFF

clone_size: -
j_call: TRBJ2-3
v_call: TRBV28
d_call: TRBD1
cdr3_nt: TGTGCCAGTCAGGGGGCCACTCGCACAGATACGCAGTATTTT
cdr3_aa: CASQGATRTDTQYF

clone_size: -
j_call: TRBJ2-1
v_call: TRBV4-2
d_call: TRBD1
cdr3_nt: TGTGCCAGCAGCGGGACAGGGGGCCGGAATGAGCAGTTCTTC
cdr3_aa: CASSGTGGRNEQFF

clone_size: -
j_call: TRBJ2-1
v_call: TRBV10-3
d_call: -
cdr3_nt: TGTGCCATCAAAGGGGACATCTCCTACAATGAGCAGTTCTTC
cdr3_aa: CAIKGDISYNEQFF